Included here is one T cell receptor (beta chain) sequence, with context. There is no known antigen for this receptor. No much larger clone is present one base from it, and per-base qualities are unavailable. This sample's time point label indicates: pre-transplant. Unstimulated PBMCs, after thawing, were stained for CD3, CD4 and CD8 and then FACS-sorted into CD3+CD4+ and CD3+CD8+ populations. All 8 studied subjects were randomized to immunosuppression withdrawal. The Qiagen DNeasy Blood and Tissue Kit was used for isolation of genomic DNA. Looking up the germline V gene (reference sequence) yields CDR1 LNHDA and CDR2 SQIVND. V trim: 5 bases; J trim: 4 bases; unmatched bases: 6. From cysteine to phenylalanine, the CDR3 is 16 amino acids long. The read is trimmed to its CDR3 DNA, 48 bases read in frame from base 1. The data derive from a study of T cell clones after liver transplantation (dated by TCRdb to about 2019). In terms of the full investigation: ITN030ST, the source of the samples, was a randomized trial that attempted immunosuppression withdrawal within 2 years of liver transplantation. No induction therapy was given to the subjects, and standard immunosuppression was administered until randomization at 12-24 months post-transplant. Blood samples were collected pre-transplant, pre-randomization before withdrawal, and post-randomization after either complete withdrawal or failed withdrawal. Of the eight recipients, a few were HCV-positive, while the remaining recipients had been transplanted for non-autoimmune, non-viral indications. Donor-reactive T cell clones were identified by TCRbeta sequencing following a pre-transplant mixed lymphocyte reaction and were subsequently tracked in post-transplant blood. Tolerance meant complete immunosuppression withdrawal for at least one year without liver enzymes rising beyond twice the upper limit of normal. Of the 8 liver transplant recipients making up the studied cohort, 3 were classified as tolerant and 5 as non-tolerant. Third party-reactive TCRbeta sequences were also identified from pre-transplant MLRs to serve as an antigen-independent comparator for donor-reactive sequences.

Results the study describes overall, beyond this receptor: The conclusions were preliminary, being limited by small, heterogeneous patient numbers and by non-standardized post-transplant time points. Low numbers of available donor cells limited the measurable donor-reactive repertoire in a couple of subjects. Because allograft tissue specimens were not available, migration of donor-reactive T cells into the graft, rather than deletion, may have occurred. Donor-reactive sequences decreased more than third party-reactive sequences, which suggests partial antigen-specific deletion that was not related to withdrawal success. Once repertoire turnover was taken into account, donor-reactive detection showed a significant reduction for CD4 in 7 of 8 subjects and for CD8 in 8 of 8. A significant post-transplant decrease in circulating donor-reactive CD4 TCRbeta sequences was observed in 5 of 8 subjects, irrespective of tolerance or HCV status.

Frozen genomic DNA underwent high-throughput TCRbeta CDR3 sequencing by immunoSEQ, including PCR amplification, mapping, bias correction and internal controls. The study's own analysis went as follows. Only productive rearrangements were retained, and each unique TCRbeta sequence was defined by its CDR3 nucleotide sequence together with its V and J gene. Donor-reactive sequences required at least 5-fold expansion in CFSE-low cells versus unstimulated pre-transplant cells and at least 0.01% frequency. Minimum frequency thresholds were set for each subject on the basis of the unstimulated sample with the lowest template count, so that a detection power of at least 90% was ensured. Jensen-Shannon divergence between the top 1000 TCRbeta sequences post-transplant and pre-transplant was used to measure repertoire turnover. Changes in detection of donor-reactive sequences were tested with two-sided Fisher's exact tests. TCRdb re-hosts the immuneACCESS table, in-frame sequences only. Its copies lack some clones; in the studies checked, an unresolved V gene accounts for under half of them, and the cause for the rest is not known. V, J and clone size derive from that table, while D and trimming were established from the DNA sequence. For this sample there are more than 65,000 clones; around 90% appear just once. The ten largest clones capture roughly 2.5% of the sample.

The sequence is built from TRBV19 and TRBJ2-2; TRBD2 agrees with 11 junctional bases. The sample consisted of CD4+ T cells from blood, taken before liver transplant. This sequence originates from a human donor who received a liver transplant. The CDR3 protein sequence reads: CASSALAGGSTGELFF. In nucleotide form, the sequence is TGTGCCAGTAGTGCGTTAGCGGGAGGGAGCACCGGGGAGCTGTTTTTT.